These 10 T cell receptor beta chains originate from one sample sequenced in a study of blood T cell repertoires in COVID-19. Assay used: immunoSEQ multiplex PCR; TCRdb lists only in-frame clones, some missing. Of 120,000 or so clones listed, 65% to 85% were seen once; the top ten hold about 6%. Sequenced input: peripheral blood. The source is a man older than 75 with active or convalescent COVID-19.

This clone appeared once. The chain carries TRBV27 and TRBJ1-1; D not certain. CDR3 size: 16 residues. Trimming took 5 bases from V and 1 from J, leaving 17 bases between them. Looked up from germline, CDR1 is MNHEY and CDR2 is SMNVEV (reference sequence). CDR3 DNA: TGTGCCAGCAGTCCCTGGGAGACGGCCGGGAACACTGAAGCTTTCTTT. It codes for CASSPWETAGNTEAFF.

V gene TRBV7-2 combines with J gene TRBJ2-5; 7 bases fit TRBD2. With 5 bases clipped from V and 5 bases from J, the junction kept 11 bases outside the gene matches. CDR3 length: 15 amino acids. Germline V gives CDR1 SGHTA, CDR2 FQGNSA. The CDR3, as DNA: TGTGCCAGCAGCCTATCCTACAGCGGGGTGGAGACCCAGTACTTC. Translated: CASSLSYSGVETQYF.

The chain is built from TRBV18 and TRBJ1-6; perhaps TRBD1 as D (5 bases). Per germline, CDR1 KGHSH and CDR2 LQKENI. Trimming removed 5 bases from V and 0 bases from J, with 17 bases in between. The CDR3 sequence is 18 residues long. CDR3 coding DNA: TGTGCCAGCTCATCCTTAGGGGCCCCGAGCTCCTATAATTCACCCCTCCACTTT. Its translation is CASSSLGAPSSYNSPLHF.

The chain uses TRBV7-8 and TRBJ2-3; D may be TRBD1 (5 bases). CDR3 length: 15 amino acids. Trimming removed 4 bases from V and 3 bases from J, with 14 bases in between. CDR1 and CDR2 from the germline V gene are SGHVS and FQNEAQ. CDR3 in amino acids: CASSSKTGMTDTQYF. CDR3 in DNA: TGTGCCAGCAGCTCCAAAACAGGAATGACAGATACGCAGTATTTT.

This clone has just one count. This sequence joins TRBV5-4 and TRBJ2-5, with 7 bases matching TRBD1. Germline CDR1 and CDR2: SGHNT and YYREEE (reference sequence). The ends lost 1 base at V and 3 bases at J; junction bases unmatched: 6. This CDR3 contains 15 residues. The CDR3 DNA is TGTGCCAGCAGCTTGTATACAGGGGCGGAAGAGACCCAGTACTTC. This gives the protein CASSLYTGAEETQYF.

The chain couples TRBV7-9 to TRBJ2-7, with 10 bases that match TRBD1. Losses at the gene ends were 3 bases for V and 7 bases for J; bases not matched to a gene: 3. Germline V gene lookup returns CDR1 SEHNR and CDR2 FQNEAQ (reference sequence). The CDR3 extends over 13 amino acids. CDR3 amino acids: CASSFGQGGEQYF. CDR3 bases: TGTGCCAGCAGCTTCGGACAGGGGGGAGAGCAGTACTTC. Drawing the rest from reference TRBV7-9 and TRBJ2-7, the complete variable domain is DTGVSQNPRHKITKRGQNVTFRCDPISEHNRLYWYRQTLGQGPEFLTYFQNEAQLEKSRLLSDRFSAERPKGSFSTLEIQRTEQGDSAMYLCASSFGQGGEQYFGPGTRLTVT.

The gene calls are TRBV6-5 and TRBJ1-4; TRBD1 agrees at 7 bases. The germline V gene has CDR1 MNHEY and CDR2 SVGAGI. The V gene end was trimmed by 8 bases and the J gene end by 0 bases; junction bases not matched to a gene: 0. The CDR3 is 13 residues long. CDR3 DNA: TGTGCCAGCGGGACAGCAACTAATGAAAAACTGTTTTTT. It translates to CASGTATNEKLFF.

This chain joins TRBV4-2 and TRBJ2-1, with 14 bases lining up with TRBD2. The V gene's germline CDR1 is LGHNA and CDR2 YNFKEQ. The CDR3 loop spans 17 amino acids. The J segment lost 6 bases and the V segment lost 0 bases, leaving 4 bases of the junction unmatched. The CDR3 bases are TGTGCCAGCAGCCAAGAGAGGGGACTAGCGGGGGCCAATGAGCAGTTCTTC. It yields the protein CASSQERGLAGANEQFF.

The gene calls are TRBV27 and TRBJ1-2; D is ambiguous. The V end lost 2 bases, the J end lost 8 bases, and 15 bases lay between the germline ends. CDR1 is MNHEY and CDR2 is SMNVEV in the germline V gene (reference sequence). The CDR3 loop spans 14 amino acids. The CDR3 region is CASSLGLWRGGYTF. CDR3 nucleotides: TGTGCCAGCAGTTTAGGATTGTGGCGGGGAGGCTACACCTTC.

The chain joins TRBV9 to TRBJ2-5; tentatively, D is TRBD1 (6 bases). There are 15 residues in the CDR3. Looked up from germline, CDR1 is SGDLS and CDR2 is YYNGEE. V was pared by 4 bases and J by 1 base, with 14 bases between. In DNA, the CDR3 is TGTGCCAGCAGCTCCCGAGGACAGAGCCAAGAGACCCAGTACTTC. Its translation: CASSSRGQSQETQYF.